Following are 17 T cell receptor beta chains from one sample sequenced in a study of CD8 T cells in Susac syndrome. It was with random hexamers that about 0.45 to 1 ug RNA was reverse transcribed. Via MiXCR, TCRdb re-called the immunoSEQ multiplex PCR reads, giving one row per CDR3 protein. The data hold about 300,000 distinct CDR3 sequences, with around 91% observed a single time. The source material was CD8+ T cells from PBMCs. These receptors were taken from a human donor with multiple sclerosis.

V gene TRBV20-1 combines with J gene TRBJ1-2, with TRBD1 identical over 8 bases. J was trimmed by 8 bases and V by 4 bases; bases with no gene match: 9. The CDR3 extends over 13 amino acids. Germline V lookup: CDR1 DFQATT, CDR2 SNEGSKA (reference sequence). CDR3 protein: CSAKTTGVKGYTF. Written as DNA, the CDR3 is TGCAGTGCTAAGACGACAGGGGTTAAGGGCTACACCTTC.

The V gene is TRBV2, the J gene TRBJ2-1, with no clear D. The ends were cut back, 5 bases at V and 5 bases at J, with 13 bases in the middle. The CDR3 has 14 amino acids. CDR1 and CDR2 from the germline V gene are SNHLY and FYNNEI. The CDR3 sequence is CASSFQPANNEQFF. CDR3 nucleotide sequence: TGTGCCAGCAGTTTCCAGCCTGCTAACAATGAGCAGTTCTTC.

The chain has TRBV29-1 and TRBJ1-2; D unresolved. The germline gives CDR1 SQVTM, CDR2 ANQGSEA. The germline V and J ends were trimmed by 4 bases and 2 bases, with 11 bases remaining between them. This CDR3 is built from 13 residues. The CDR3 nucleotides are TGCAGCGTTGTTAACCCTCTGAACTATGGCTACACCTTC. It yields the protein CSVVNPLNYGYTF.

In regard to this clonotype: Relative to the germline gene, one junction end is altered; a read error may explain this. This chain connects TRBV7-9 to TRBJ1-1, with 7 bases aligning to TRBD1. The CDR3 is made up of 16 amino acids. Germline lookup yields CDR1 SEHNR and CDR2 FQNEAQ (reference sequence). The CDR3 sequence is CTSSPEWGQLNTEAFF. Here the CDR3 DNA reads TGTACCAGCAGCCCCGAGTGGGGACAGTTGAACACTGAAGCTTTCTTT.

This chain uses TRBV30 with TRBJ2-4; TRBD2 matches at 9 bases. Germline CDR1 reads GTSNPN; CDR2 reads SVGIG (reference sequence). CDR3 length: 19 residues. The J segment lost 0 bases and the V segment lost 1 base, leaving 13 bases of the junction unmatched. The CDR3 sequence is CAWSGGLAGGQLAKNIQYF. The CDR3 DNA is TGTGCCTGGAGTGGAGGGCTGGCGGGGGGGCAACTAGCCAAAAACATTCAGTACTTC.

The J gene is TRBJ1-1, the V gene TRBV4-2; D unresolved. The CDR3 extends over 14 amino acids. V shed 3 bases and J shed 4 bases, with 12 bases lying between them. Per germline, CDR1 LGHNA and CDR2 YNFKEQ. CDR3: CASSHNTVFTEAFF. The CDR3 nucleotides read TGTGCCAGCAGCCACAACACAGTCTTCACTGAAGCTTTCTTT.

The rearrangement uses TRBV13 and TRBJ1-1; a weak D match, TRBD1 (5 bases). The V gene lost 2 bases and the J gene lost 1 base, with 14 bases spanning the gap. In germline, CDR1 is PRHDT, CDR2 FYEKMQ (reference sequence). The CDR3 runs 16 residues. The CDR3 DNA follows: TGTGCCAGCAGCTTACTAGGACACTTGGGGAACACTGAAGCTTTCTTT. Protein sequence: CASSLLGHLGNTEAFF.

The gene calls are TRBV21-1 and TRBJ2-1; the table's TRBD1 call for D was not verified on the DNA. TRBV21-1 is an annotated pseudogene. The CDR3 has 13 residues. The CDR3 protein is CASVRVNYNEQFF. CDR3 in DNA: TGTGCCAGCGTCAGGGTGAACTACAATGAGCAGTTCTTC.

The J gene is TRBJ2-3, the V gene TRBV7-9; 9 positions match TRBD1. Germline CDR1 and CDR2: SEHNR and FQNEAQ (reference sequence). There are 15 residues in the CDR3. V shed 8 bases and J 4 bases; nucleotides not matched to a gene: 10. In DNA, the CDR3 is TGTGCCAGCCCAGGAGGACAGGGGAAGGCAGATACGCAGTATTTT. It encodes CASPGGQGKADTQYF.

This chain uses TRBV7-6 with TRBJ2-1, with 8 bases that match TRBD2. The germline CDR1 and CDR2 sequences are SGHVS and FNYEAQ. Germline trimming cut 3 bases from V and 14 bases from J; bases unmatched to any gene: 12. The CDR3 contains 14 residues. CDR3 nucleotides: TGTGCCAGCAGCTTGAGGACTAGCCACCCAGGCGAGTTCTTC. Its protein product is CASSLRTSHPGEFF.

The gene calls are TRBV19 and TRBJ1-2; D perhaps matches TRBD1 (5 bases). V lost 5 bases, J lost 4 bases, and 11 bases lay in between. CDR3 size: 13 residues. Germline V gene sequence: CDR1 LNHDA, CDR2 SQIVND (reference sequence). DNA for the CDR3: TGTGCCAGTAGTCTCGGGACGGTCTATGGCTACACCTTC. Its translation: CASSLGTVYGYTF.

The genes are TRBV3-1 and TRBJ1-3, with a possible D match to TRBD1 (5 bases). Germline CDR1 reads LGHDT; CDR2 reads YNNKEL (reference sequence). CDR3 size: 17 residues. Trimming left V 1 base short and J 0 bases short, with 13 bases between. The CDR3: CASSQAEGIISGNTIYF. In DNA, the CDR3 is TGTGCCAGCAGCCAAGCAGAGGGGATTATCTCTGGAAACACCATATATTTT. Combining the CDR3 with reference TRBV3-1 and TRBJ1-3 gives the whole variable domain DTAVSQTPKYLVTQMGNDKSIKCEQNLGHDTMYWYKQDSKKFLKIMFSYNNKELIINETVPNRFSPKSPDKAHLNLHINSLELGDSAVYFCASSQAEGIISGNTIYFGEGSWLTVV.

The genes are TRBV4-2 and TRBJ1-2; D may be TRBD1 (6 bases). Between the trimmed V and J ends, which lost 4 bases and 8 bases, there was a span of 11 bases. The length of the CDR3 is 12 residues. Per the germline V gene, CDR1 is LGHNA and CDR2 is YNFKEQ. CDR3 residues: CASSPTGPGYTF. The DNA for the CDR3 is TGTGCCAGCAGCCCGACAGGTCCGGGCTACACCTTC.

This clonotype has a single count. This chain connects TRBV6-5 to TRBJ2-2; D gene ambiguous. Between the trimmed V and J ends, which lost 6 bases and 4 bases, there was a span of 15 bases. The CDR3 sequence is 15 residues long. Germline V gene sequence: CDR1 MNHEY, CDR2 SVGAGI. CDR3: CASSSTPGVTGELFF. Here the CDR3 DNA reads TGTGCCAGCAGCTCGACTCCCGGAGTCACCGGGGAGCTGTTTTTT.

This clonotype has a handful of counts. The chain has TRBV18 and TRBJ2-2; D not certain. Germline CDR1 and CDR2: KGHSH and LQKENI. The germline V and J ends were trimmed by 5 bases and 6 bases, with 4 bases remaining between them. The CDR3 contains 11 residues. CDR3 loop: CASSVPGELFF. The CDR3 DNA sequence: TGTGCCAGCTCAGTGCCCGGGGAGCTGTTTTTT.

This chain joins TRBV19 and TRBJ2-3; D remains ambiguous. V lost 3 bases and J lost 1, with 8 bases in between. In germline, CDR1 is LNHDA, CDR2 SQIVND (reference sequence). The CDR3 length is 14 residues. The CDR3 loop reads CASSILDGTDTQYF. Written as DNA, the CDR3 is TGTGCCAGTAGTATTTTGGATGGCACAGATACGCAGTATTTT.

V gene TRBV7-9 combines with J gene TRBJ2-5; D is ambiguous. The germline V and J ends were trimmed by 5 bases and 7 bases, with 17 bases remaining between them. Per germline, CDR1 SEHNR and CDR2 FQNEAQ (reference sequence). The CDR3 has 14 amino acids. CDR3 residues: CASSKISFRRTQYF. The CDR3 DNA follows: TGTGCCAGCAGCAAAATCTCGTTCAGAAGGACCCAGTACTTC.